The entry below describes one TCR beta chain. The sample belongs to a study of shared clonotypes between healthy human individuals. Study context: Three CD4 naive, three CD4 memory, two CD8 naive and one CD8 memory plate were used per donor.

Trimming took 0 bases from V and 2 from J; bases not matched to a gene: 3. The length of the CDR3 is 15 residues. Germline V gene lookup returns CDR1 SNHLY and CDR2 FYNNEI. The data were produced by immunoSEQ multiplex PCR, yet TCRdb's version contains in-frame clones alone and is incomplete. Of roughly 2.5 million clones listed, around nine tenths are singletons. The origin of this receptor is a man aged 18 to 29 in good health. The specimen sequenced was naive CD4+ T cells sorted from blood. Subset described: CD45RA+ positively selected. This chain links TRBV2 with TRBJ2-7; 8 bases are shared with TRBD1. CDR3 sequence reads: CASSEAGQVPYEQYF. The CDR3 bases are TGTGCCAGCAGTGAAGCGGGACAGGTACCCTACGAGCAGTACTTC.